This is a list of T cell receptor beta chains from one sample in a study of T cells in Graves' hyperthyroidism and ophthalmopathy. In TCRdb, the multiplex PCR reads were re-called with MiXCR into one record per CDR3 protein. The profile shows over 350,000 distinct CDR3 sequences, about 15% of them singletons. The sequencing sample was made of blood. These receptor sequences come from a man younger than 35 with Graves' ophthalmopathy. Both conserved end residues are part of each CDR3. The order of the fields is V gene, D gene, J gene, CDR3 protein. A D gene is named only where the DNA matches it firmly.

TRBV6-6	.	TRBJ2-2	CASSYSATGSNTGELFF
TRBV10-3	.	TRBJ1-4	CATGLSGNEKLFF
TRBV20-1	.	TRBJ1-2	CSAPARGSSNYGYTF
TRBV13	TRBD2	TRBJ2-7	CASSLRGSGIQHEQYF
TRBV2	.	TRBJ1-2	CASSEGGLGGYTF
TRBV7-9	TRBD2	TRBJ2-3	CASSSGLADYTDTQYF
TRBV6-4	TRBD2	TRBJ2-3	CASSEGVAGHTDTQYF
TRBV7-9	.	TRBJ2-7	CASSTATGNEQYF
TRBV20-1	.	TRBJ2-1	CSARPDSPYNEQFF
TRBV12-5	.	TRBJ1-2	CASGLVRASRDGYTF
TRBV5-1	.	TRBJ2-5	CASILTLLRRETQYF
TRBV19	.	TRBJ1-5	CASTDRRGRGNQPQHF
TRBV5-1	TRBD2	TRBJ2-7	CASSFLAGGSYEQYF
TRBV6-1	.	TRBJ2-1	CASSENLSGYNEQFF
TRBV19	.	TRBJ1-5	CASSISGVQPQHF
TRBV27	.	TRBJ2-2	CASSSRWAGELFF
TRBV5-1	TRBD1	TRBJ2-7	CASSLGTGRDSYEQYF